Below, 4 T cell receptor beta chains from the same sample are listed, as sequenced in a study of blood T cell repertoires in COVID-19. Method: immunoSEQ multiplex PCR; TCRdb's copy keeps in-frame clones and lacks some. Of about 200,000 clones in the sample, about 85% were seen once. Sequenced: peripheral blood. Every receptor here comes from a man aged 55 to 70 with COVID-19, enrolled during active disease.

The rearrangement links TRBV28 to TRBJ1-5, with 7 bases lining up with TRBD1. From germline, CDR1 is MDHEN and CDR2 SYDVKM. The CDR3 consists of 13 residues. This chain's CDR3 is CAAVRGSNQPQHF. The CDR3 region has the DNA TGTGCTGCCGTCAGGGGGAGCAATCAGCCCCAGCATTTT.

The rearrangement links TRBV28 to TRBJ1-3, with TRBD1 matching 7 bases. The CDR3 totals 16 residues. Germline V CDR1 and CDR2: MDHEN, SYDVKM. With 5 bases clipped from V and 5 bases from J, the junction kept 12 bases outside the gene matches. Here the CDR3 reads CASSPDRRGLRNTIYF. In DNA, the CDR3 is TGTGCCAGCAGTCCGGACAGGAGAGGCTTGCGAAACACCATATATTTT. The whole variable domain, filled in from reference TRBV28 and TRBJ1-3, reads DVKVTQSSRYLVKRTGEKVFLECVQDMDHENMFWYRQDPGLGLRLIYFSYDVKMKEKGDIPEGYSVSREKKERFSLILESASTNQTSMYLCASSPDRRGLRNTIYFGEGSWLTVV.

This clone was seen a few times. The chain carries TRBV30 and TRBJ1-4, with TRBD1 as a possible D gene (5 bases). In germline, CDR1 is GTSNPN, CDR2 SVGIG (reference sequence). V lost 1 base and J lost 0, with 12 bases in between. The CDR3 contains 16 residues. The CDR3: CAWSEEQGATNEKLFF. The CDR3 bases are TGTGCCTGGAGTGAGGAACAAGGGGCAACTAATGAAAAACTGTTTTTT.

The rearrangement links TRBV4-2 to TRBJ2-7; D is perhaps TRBD2 (5 bases). V lost 0 bases to trimming and J lost 6 bases, with 12 bases between them. There are 14 residues in the CDR3. Per the germline V gene, CDR1 is LGHNA and CDR2 is YNFKEQ. The chain's CDR3 is CASSQEGLASEQYF. DNA of the CDR3: TGTGCCAGCAGCCAAGAAGGCCTAGCTAGCGAGCAGTACTTC.